The 12 T cell receptor beta chains reported below all come from one sample, sequenced in a study of blood T cell repertoires in COVID-19 (dated by TCRdb to the early 2020s). Library construction relied on the immunoSEQ multiplex PCR assay. Entries here come from immuneACCESS through TCRdb and include only in-frame sequences with V and J called. Some clones fail to appear in such tables; in the studies checked, an unresolved V gene covers under half of the shortfall, and the cause of the remainder is unknown. For this sample the table gives over 300,000 clones, of which about 86% were detected only once. The top ten clones comprise roughly 1.3% of the sample. The sample was peripheral blood. The receptors were gathered from a woman between 50 and 59 years old with acute or convalescent COVID-19.

The chain joins TRBV30 to TRBJ1-2, with 7 positions matching TRBD1. Germline V lookup: CDR1 GTSNPN, CDR2 SVGIG (reference sequence). The J segment lost 5 bases and the V segment lost 5 bases, leaving 8 bases of the junction unmatched. This CDR3 contains 13 residues. The CDR3 spells CAWVEGARYGYTF. The CDR3, as DNA: TGTGCCTGGGTCGAGGGGGCTAGGTATGGCTACACCTTC.

This clone came up a few times. The chain links TRBV4-3 to TRBJ2-7, with 11 bases lining up with TRBD1. Trimming removed 0 bases from V and 4 bases from J; junction bases left unmatched: 5. Germline V CDR1 and CDR2: LGHNA, YSLEER. The CDR3 sequence is 16 residues long. The CDR3 bases are TGCGCCAGCAGCCAAGAGGTAGGACAGGGGGCTTACGAGCAGTACTTC. Translating gives CASSQEVGQGAYEQYF.

The genes are TRBV6-2 or TRBV6-3 and TRBJ2-1; D gene ambiguous. CDR1 is MNHEY and CDR2 is SVGEGT in the germline V gene. This CDR3 is 14 amino acids long. Trimming removed 2 bases from V and 6 bases from J, with 11 bases in between. The DNA of the CDR3 is TGTGCCAGCAGTTACGACTCTAACCCCAATGAGCAGTTCTTC. This gives the protein CASSYDSNPNEQFF.

The rearrangement uses TRBV2 and TRBJ1-1; TRBD1 matches 7 bases. The germline gives CDR1 SNHLY, CDR2 FYNNEI. Trimming cost V 2 bases and J 0 bases; bases outside gene matches: 9. This CDR3 region has 17 residues. CDR3 sequence (DNA): TGTGCCAGCAGTGAATATGGCGGCAGGGGGATGAACACTGAAGCTTTCTTT. Translated: CASSEYGGRGMNTEAFF.

The chain recombines TRBV3-1 (or the pseudogene TRBV3-2) with TRBJ2-1; D unclear. The V gene lost 1 base and the J gene lost 7 bases, with 14 bases spanning the gap. CDR1 is LGHDT, CDR2 YNNKEL, per germline (reference sequence). CDR3 length: 15 residues. The CDR3 loop is CASSQGLDGWNEQFF. The CDR3 coding sequence is TGTGCCAGCAGCCAAGGCCTAGACGGATGGAATGAGCAGTTCTTC.

The V and J genes are TRBV18 and TRBJ1-1; the D is unclear. Trimming cost V 3 bases and J 3 bases, with 5 bases left between them. Germline CDR1 is KGHSH and CDR2 is LQKENI. This CDR3 has 12 amino acids. CDR3 bases: TGTGCCAGCTCACCCCTTGACACTGAAGCTTTCTTT. It specifies CASSPLDTEAFF.

This clone was recorded once. This chain uses TRBV3-1 (or the pseudogene TRBV3-2) with TRBJ1-6; D is unclear. The V end lost 0 bases, the J end lost 0 bases, and 9 bases lay between the germline ends. CDR1 and CDR2 from the germline V gene are LGHDT and YNNKEL (reference sequence). This CDR3 contains 17 residues. CDR3 amino acids: CASSQDLKSSYNSPLHF. In DNA form, the CDR3 reads TGTGCCAGCAGCCAAGATCTGAAGAGCTCCTATAATTCACCCCTCCACTTT.

The rearrangement joins TRBV6-5 to TRBJ2-5; 11 bases are shared with TRBD1. Trimming took 6 bases from V and 3 from J; bases not matched to a gene: 3. This CDR3 is 14 amino acids long. Germline CDR1 MNHEY, CDR2 SVGAGI. The DNA of the CDR3 is TGTGCCAGCAGGGACAGGGGGCGCGAAGAGACCCAGTACTTC. Protein product: CASRDRGREETQYF.

The chain is built from TRBV6-5 and TRBJ1-2; no clear D. Germline CDR1 reads MNHEY; CDR2 reads SVGAGI. Trimming stripped 3 bases from V and 2 bases from J, with 10 bases between. CDR3 length equals 14 residues. In nucleotides, the CDR3 is TGTGCCAGCAGTTATGGGCTCACGAACTATGGCTACACCTTC. It specifies CASSYGLTNYGYTF.

The V call is TRBV19, the J call TRBJ1-1, with 10 bases that match TRBD1. The ends lost 9 bases at V and 3 bases at J; junction bases unmatched: 4. Germline loops: CDR1 LNHDA, CDR2 SQIVND (reference sequence). This CDR3 contains 13 residues. CDR3 in amino acids: CASRTGGDTEAFF. The DNA for the CDR3 is TGTGCCAGCCGGACAGGGGGAGACACTGAAGCTTTCTTT.

This clone occurred a few times. V gene TRBV2 combines with J gene TRBJ1-2; the D gene is possibly TRBD1 (6 bases). In germline, CDR1 is SNHLY, CDR2 FYNNEI. The V end was cut by 0 bases, the J end by 3 bases, with 17 bases between. The length of the CDR3 is 17 residues. DNA of the CDR3: TGTGCCAGCAGTGAAGCACCAGGGGTAGGGCGTTACTATGGCTACACCTTC. This encodes CASSEAPGVGRYYGYTF. Full variable domain (missing parts from reference TRBV2 and TRBJ1-2): EPEVTQTPSHQVTQMGQEVILRCVPISNHLYFYWYRQILGQKVEFLVSFYNNEISEKSEIFDDQFSVERPDGSNFTLKIRSTKLEDSAMYFCASSEAPGVGRYYGYTFGSGTRLTVV.

The chain recombines TRBV2 with TRBJ1-4; D is ambiguous. V was shortened by 3 bases and J by 4 bases, with 12 bases between the two germline ends. Germline assignment: CDR1 SNHLY and CDR2 FYNNEI. The length of the CDR3 is 15 residues. The CDR3 is CASSDASERNEKLFF. The CDR3 bases are TGTGCCAGCAGTGATGCCTCAGAGCGTAATGAAAAACTGTTTTTT.